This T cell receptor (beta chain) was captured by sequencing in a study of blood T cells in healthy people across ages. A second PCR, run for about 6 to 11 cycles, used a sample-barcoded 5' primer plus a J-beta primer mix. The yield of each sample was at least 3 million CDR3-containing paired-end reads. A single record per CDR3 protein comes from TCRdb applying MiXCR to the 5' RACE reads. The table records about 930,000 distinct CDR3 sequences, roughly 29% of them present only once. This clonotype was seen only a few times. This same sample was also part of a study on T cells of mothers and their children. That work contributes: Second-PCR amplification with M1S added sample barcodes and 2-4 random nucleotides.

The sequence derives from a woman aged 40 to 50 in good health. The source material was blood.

In DNA, the CDR3 is TGTGCCAGCAGCAAGAGGACTAGCGGGGGGGCCGATGAGCAGTTCTTC. This codes for CASSKRTSGGADEQFF. This chain connects TRBV7-2 to TRBJ2-1, with 15 positions matching TRBD2. With V trimmed by 5 bases and J by 8 bases, 7 bases remained unmatched. The length of the CDR3 is 16 residues. Per the germline V gene, CDR1 is SGHTA and CDR2 is FQGNSA.